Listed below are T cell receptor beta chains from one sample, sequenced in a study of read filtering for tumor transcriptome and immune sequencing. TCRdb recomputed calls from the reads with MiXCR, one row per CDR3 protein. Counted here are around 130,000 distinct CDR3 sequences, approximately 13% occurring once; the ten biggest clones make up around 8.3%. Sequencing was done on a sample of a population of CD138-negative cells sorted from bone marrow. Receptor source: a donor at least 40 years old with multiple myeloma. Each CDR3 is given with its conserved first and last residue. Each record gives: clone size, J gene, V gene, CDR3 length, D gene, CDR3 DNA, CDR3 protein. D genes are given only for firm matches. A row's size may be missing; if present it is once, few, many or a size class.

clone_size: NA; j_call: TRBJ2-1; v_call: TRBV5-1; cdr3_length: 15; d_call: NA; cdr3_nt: TGCGCCAGCAGCTCAGGGCGAAGACTACTTAATGAGCAGTTCTTC; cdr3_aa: CASSSGRRLLNEQFF
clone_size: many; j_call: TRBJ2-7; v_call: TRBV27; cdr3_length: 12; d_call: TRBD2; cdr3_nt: TGTGCCAGCAGTTCGCCTAGCGGAAAGCAGTACTTC; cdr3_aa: CASSSPSGKQYF
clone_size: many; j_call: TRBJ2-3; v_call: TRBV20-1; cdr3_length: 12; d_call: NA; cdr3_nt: TGCAGTGCTACAGGACAGACAGATACGCAGTATTTT; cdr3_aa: CSATGQTDTQYF
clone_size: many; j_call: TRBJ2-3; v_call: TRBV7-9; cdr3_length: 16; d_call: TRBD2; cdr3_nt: TGTGCCAGCAGCCCTGGACTAGCGGACCGCACAGATACGCAGTATTTT; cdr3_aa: CASSPGLADRTDTQYF
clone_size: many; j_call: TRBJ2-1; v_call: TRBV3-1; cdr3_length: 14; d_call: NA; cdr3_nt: TGTGCCAGCAGCCAAGTCCCGGGGGTAGATGAGCAGTTCTTC; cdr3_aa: CASSQVPGVDEQFF
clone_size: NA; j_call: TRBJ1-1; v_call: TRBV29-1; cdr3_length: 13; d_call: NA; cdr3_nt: TGCAGCGTTCCAGGGAAGATGAACACTGAAGCTCTCTTT; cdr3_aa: CSVPGKMNTEALF
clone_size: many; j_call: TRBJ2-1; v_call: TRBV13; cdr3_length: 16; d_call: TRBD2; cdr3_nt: TGTGCCAGCAGCTTAAGATTAGCGGGAGGGTACAATGAGCAGTTCTTC; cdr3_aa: CASSLRLAGGYNEQFF
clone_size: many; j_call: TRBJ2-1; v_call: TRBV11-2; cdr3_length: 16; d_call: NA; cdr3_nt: TGTGCCAGCAGTCCAATTAGCGAAAGCTCCTACAATGAGCAGTTCTTC; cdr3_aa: CASSPISESSYNEQFF
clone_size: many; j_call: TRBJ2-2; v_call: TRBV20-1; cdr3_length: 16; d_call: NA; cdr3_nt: TGCAGTGCTAGAGATTGGGCAGGCGCGAACACCGGGGAGCTGTTTTTT; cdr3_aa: CSARDWAGANTGELFF
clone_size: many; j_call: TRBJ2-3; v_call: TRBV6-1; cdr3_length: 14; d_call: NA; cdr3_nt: TGTGCCAGCAGTGCCGACAGAGCAGCAGATACGCAGTATTTT; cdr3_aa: CASSADRAADTQYF
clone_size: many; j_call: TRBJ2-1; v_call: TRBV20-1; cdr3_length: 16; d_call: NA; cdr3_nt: TGCAGTGCCCCCCCGAAAAGCGGAGGCTCCTACAATGAGCAGTTCTTC; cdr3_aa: CSAPPKSGGSYNEQFF
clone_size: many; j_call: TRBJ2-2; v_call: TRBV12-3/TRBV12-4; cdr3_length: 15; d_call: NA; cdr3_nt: TGTGCCAGCAGTCTCAGAGGGGCGGGCACCGGGGAGCTGTTTTTT; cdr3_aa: CASSLRGAGTGELFF
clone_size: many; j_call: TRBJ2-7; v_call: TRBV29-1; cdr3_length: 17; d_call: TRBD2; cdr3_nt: TGCAGCGTTGAAGCCCCACGGACTAGCGGGAGACGTTACGAGCAGTACTTC; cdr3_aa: CSVEAPRTSGRRYEQYF
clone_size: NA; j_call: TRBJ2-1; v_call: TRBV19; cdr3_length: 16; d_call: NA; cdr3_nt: TGTGCCAGTAGTATGCTCACAGGGTCCGGGTACAATGAGCAGTTCTTC; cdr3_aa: CASSMLTGSGYNEQFF
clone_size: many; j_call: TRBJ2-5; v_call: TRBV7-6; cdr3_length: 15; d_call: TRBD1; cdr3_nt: TGTGCCAGCAGCCCGACAGGGCTGAAGGAAGAGACCCAGTACTTC; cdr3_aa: CASSPTGLKEETQYF